This T cell receptor beta chain was sequenced during a study of CD8+ T cells in alopecia areata. Background on the study: Patients given treatment had severity scored by the percentage of scalp area affected.

This clone showed up just a few times. Regarding treatment: oral pan-JAK inhibitor, 5-10 mg twice daily. J was trimmed by 2 bases and V by 4 bases; bases with no gene match: 3. The germline CDR1 and CDR2 sequences are SQVTM and ANQGSEA. The CDR3 sequence is 13 residues long. Sequencing relied on a cDNA template that was reverse transcribed from extracted RNA. Data came from immunoSEQ multiplex PCR; TCRdb stores just in-frame clones and leaves some out. The sample carries roughly 220,000 clones, roughly three fifths recorded once. This specimen consisted of CD4+ T cells sorted from blood, obtained at week 44, from a patient treated with tofacitinib. The TCR originated in a human donor with alopecia areata. V is TRBV29-1 and J is TRBJ2-7; 9 bases agree with TRBD2. CDR3 protein: CSVGVAGAYEQYF. In DNA, the CDR3 is TGCAGCGTTGGGGTAGCGGGAGCCTACGAGCAGTACTTC.